This passage covers 28 T cell receptor beta chains from one sample sequenced in a study of cytomegalovirus exposure and HLA in healthy donors. The PCR was carried out with 60 Vbeta primers and 13 Jbeta primers. Profiling relied on immunoSEQ multiplex PCR, and the TCRdb table lists in-frame clones only, not all of them. Found here are tens of thousands of clones; the top ten clones hold 4.5% to 5.5%. The sample taken for sequencing was PBMCs. The receptor set was obtained from a female donor in good health and CMV-seronegative.

The chain joins TRBV5-4 to TRBJ1-2; TRBD1 matches 9 bases. This CDR3 has 16 residues. Trimming at V came to 1 base and at J to 4 bases, leaving 8 bases not matched to a gene. Germline V gives CDR1 SGHNT, CDR2 YYREEE (reference sequence). The chain's CDR3 is CASSLPGQGLIYGYTF. CDR3 sequence (DNA): TGTGCCAGCAGCTTGCCCGGACAGGGGCTGATCTATGGCTACACCTTC.

The chain carries TRBV19 and TRBJ2-7; D is perhaps TRBD1 (5 bases). The CDR3 has 14 amino acids. Germline V gene sequence: CDR1 LNHDA, CDR2 SQIVND (reference sequence). Trimming stripped 2 bases from V and 3 bases from J, with 11 bases between. The CDR3, as DNA: TGTGCCAGTAGTATACTTGGGGCGCGCTACGAGCAGTACTTC. This encodes CASSILGARYEQYF.

The chain uses TRBV4-1 and TRBJ1-5; the D gene is possibly TRBD1 (5 bases). The CDR3 runs to 19 residues. The germline V and J ends were trimmed by 0 bases and 2 bases, with 20 bases remaining between them. Germline CDR1 and CDR2: MGHRA and YSYEKL. The CDR3 DNA reads as TGCGCCAGCAGCCAAGATCAGGGAAACCTCTACACCCGCAATCAGCCCCAGCATTTT. Residues: CASSQDQGNLYTRNQPQHF.

The gene calls are TRBV5-5 and TRBJ1-1; D may be TRBD1 (5 bases). Germline CDR1 and CDR2: SGHKS and YYEKEE (reference sequence). The germline V and J ends were trimmed by 1 base and 4 bases, with 11 bases remaining between them. The CDR3 totals 14 residues. CDR3 sequence: CASSLHGGVTEAFF. In DNA, the CDR3 is TGTGCCAGCAGCTTGCACGGGGGGGTCACTGAAGCTTTCTTT.

The gene calls are TRBV27 and TRBJ2-2; 8 nucleotides line up with TRBD1. The CDR3 spans 15 residues. V shed 6 bases, J shed 0 bases, and the junction held 3 bases outside the gene matches. Germline loops: CDR1 MNHEY, CDR2 SMNVEV (reference sequence). CDR3 nucleotide sequence: TGTGCCAGCAGGATCAGGGGGCCGAACACCGGGGAGCTGTTTTTT. This codes for CASRIRGPNTGELFF.

This chain connects TRBV9 to TRBJ1-3; the match to TRBD1 covers 9 bases. The V segment lost 3 bases and the J segment 0 bases; nucleotides outside the gene matches: 4. The germline gives CDR1 SGDLS, CDR2 YYNGEE. The CDR3 runs to 16 residues. This chain's CDR3 is CASSAGQGPSGNTIYF. The CDR3 DNA reads TGTGCCAGCAGCGCCGGACAGGGGCCCTCTGGAAACACCATATATTTT.

The rearrangement links TRBV7-3 to TRBJ2-5, with D uncertain. V was cut by 3 bases and J by 5 bases, with 10 bases left in between. CDR1 and CDR2 (germline): SGHTA, FQGTGA. There are 13 residues in the CDR3. As DNA, the CDR3 is TGTGCCAGCAGCTTCGGAGTAAAGGAGACCCAGTACTTC. Amino acids: CASSFGVKETQYF.

The chain combines TRBV20-1 with TRBJ1-2; 11 bases are shared with TRBD1. J gave up 8 bases and V 5 bases, and 1 base lay outside the gene matches. The CDR3 is 11 amino acids. In germline, CDR1 is DFQATT, CDR2 SNEGSKA (reference sequence). The CDR3 nucleotides are TGCAGTGCTCGGACAGGGGGCGGCTACACCTTC. It encodes CSARTGGGYTF.

The chain joins TRBV5-1 to TRBJ1-1; D remains unclear. The length of the CDR3 is 13 residues. The germline V gene encodes CDR1 SGHRS and CDR2 YFSETQ. Trimming removed 4 bases from V and 1 base from J, with 8 bases in between. CDR3 nucleotides: TGCGCCAGCAGCCGAGGTACGAACACTGAAGCTTTCTTT. Amino acids: CASSRGTNTEAFF.

V is TRBV6-5 and J is TRBJ2-5, with D perhaps matching TRBD2 (5 bases). The CDR3 runs to 13 residues. Trimming removed 3 bases at V and 5 bases at J, with 10 bases between. Germline-derived CDR1 and CDR2 are MNHEY and SVGAGI. The CDR3 region has the DNA TGTGCCAGCAGTTATTCGCGGGCGGAGACCCAGTACTTC. Residues: CASSYSRAETQYF.

V gene TRBV6-5 combines with J gene TRBJ1-5; unclear D gene. The germline gives CDR1 MNHEY, CDR2 SVGAGI. V dropped 0 bases and J dropped 9 bases, with 12 bases sitting between them. The CDR3 has 14 amino acids. The CDR3 spells CASSYSGYQVPQHF. As DNA, the CDR3 is TGTGCCAGCAGTTACTCTGGGTACCAGGTGCCCCAGCATTTT.

The chain links TRBV6-4 to TRBJ1-6; no firm D call. The V gene's germline CDR1 is MRHNA and CDR2 SNTAGT. This CDR3 contains 18 residues. V dropped 7 bases and J dropped 0 bases, with 19 bases sitting between them. The CDR3 region has the DNA TGTGCCAGCAACGCTCAGCGGTGGTCTTACTCCTATAATTCACCCCTCCACTTT. Translated: CASNAQRWSYSYNSPLHF.

V is TRBV12-5 and J is TRBJ2-4, with 15 positions matching TRBD2. The CDR3 is 18 amino acids. CDR1 and CDR2 (germline): LGHNT, FRNRAP. With V trimmed by 0 bases and J by 8 bases, 8 bases remained unmatched. CDR3 in DNA: TGTGCTAGTGGTTTGGTAGGGACTAGCGGGGGGTATGTGGACATTCAGTACTTC. Its translation is CASGLVGTSGGYVDIQYF.

The gene calls are TRBV5-4 and TRBJ1-4; TRBD1 matches at 8 bases. CDR1 is SGHNT and CDR2 is YYREEE in the germline V gene (reference sequence). The CDR3 consists of 15 residues. With V trimmed by 4 bases and J by 2 bases, 4 bases remained unmatched. The CDR3 bases are TGTGCCAGCAGCCCCAACAGGGGGACTAATGAAAAACTGTTTTTT. Translated, it gives CASSPNRGTNEKLFF.

The V gene is TRBV4-1, the J gene TRBJ1-2; D perhaps matches TRBD1 (6 bases). The CDR3 spans 16 residues. Looked up from germline, CDR1 is MGHRA and CDR2 is YSYEKL. Trimming removed 1 base from V and 4 bases from J, with 16 bases in between. The CDR3 DNA reads as TGCGCCAGCAGCCAAGCCTCGACAGGCCAAAGCTATGGCTACACCTTC. Translating it yields CASSQASTGQSYGYTF.

CDR3: CAWSVRGGSGFYEQYF. In DNA, the CDR3 is TGTGCCTGGAGTGTCAGGGGAGGGTCCGGATTCTACGAGCAGTACTTC. V gene TRBV30 combines with J gene TRBJ2-7; weak D call: TRBD2 (7 bases). Trimming pared 0 bases from V and 3 bases from J, leaving 18 bases between. The CDR3 spans 16 residues. Germline CDR1 GTSNPN, CDR2 SVGIG (reference sequence).

The chain uses TRBV7-2 and TRBJ2-7; tentative D call: TRBD1 (8 bases). The CDR3 contains 14 residues. Germline loops: CDR1 SGHTA, CDR2 FQGNSA. Trimming shortened V by 5 bases and J by 4 bases, and 15 bases separated the two germline ends. The CDR3 protein is CASSQGASGYEQYF. The CDR3 DNA reads TGTGCCAGCAGCCAGGGGGCTAGCGGTTACGAGCAGTACTTC.

The gene calls are TRBV11-2 and TRBJ2-5; 10 bases map to TRBD1. The germline V gene encodes CDR1 SGHAT and CDR2 FQNNGV. This CDR3 spans 13 amino acids. Trimming at V came to 5 bases and at J to 4 bases, leaving 1 base not matched to a gene. CDR3 region: CASSRDRGETQYF. CDR3 nucleotide sequence: TGTGCCAGCAGCAGGGACAGGGGAGAGACCCAGTACTTC. Full variable domain (missing parts from reference TRBV11-2 and TRBJ2-5): EAGVAQSPRYKIIEKRQSVAFWCNPISGHATLYWYQQILGQGPKLLIQFQNNGVVDDSQLPKDRFSAERLKGVDSTLKIQPAKLEDSAVYLCASSRDRGETQYFGPGTRLLVL.

This sequence joins TRBV28 and TRBJ1-5; 10 positions match TRBD1. V lost 6 bases, J lost 6 bases, and 5 bases stayed unmatched. Germline assignment: CDR1 MDHEN and CDR2 SYDVKM. The CDR3 is 14 residues long. The CDR3 spells CASSGTGDFQPQHF. Written as DNA, the CDR3 is TGTGCCAGCAGCGGGACAGGGGATTTTCAGCCCCAGCATTTT.

As to this clone: The sample contains more than one DNA sequence encoding this CDR3. The chain combines TRBV7-9 with TRBJ1-6; no reliable D call. V dropped 4 bases and J dropped 10 bases, with 11 bases sitting between them. The CDR3 contains 13 residues. From germline, CDR1 is SEHNR and CDR2 FQNEAQ (reference sequence). CDR3 sequence: CASSSERESPLHF. The CDR3 DNA sequence: TGTGCCAGCAGCTCCGAGCGGGAGTCACCCCTCCACTTT.

The chain uses TRBV28 and TRBJ2-7; D ambiguous. The V end lost 5 bases, the J end lost 3 bases, and 5 bases lay between the germline ends. In germline, CDR1 is MDHEN, CDR2 SYDVKM. This CDR3 spans 11 amino acids. CDR3 amino acids: CASSNSYEQYF. For the CDR3, the DNA is TGTGCCAGCAGTAACAGCTACGAGCAGTACTTC. Complete variable domain (other parts from reference TRBV28 and TRBJ2-7): DVKVTQSSRYLVKRTGEKVFLECVQDMDHENMFWYRQDPGLGLRLIYFSYDVKMKEKGDIPEGYSVSREKKERFSLILESASTNQTSMYLCASSNSYEQYFGPGTRLTVT.

This rearrangement joins TRBV27 to TRBJ2-7, with D unclear. This CDR3 region has 13 residues. V dropped 4 bases and J dropped 1 base, with 8 bases sitting between them. Germline CDR1 and CDR2: MNHEY and SMNVEV (reference sequence). The CDR3 DNA follows: TGTGCCAGCAGTTCAACAGTATCCTACGAGCAGTACTTC. Amino acids: CASSSTVSYEQYF.

The chain uses TRBV2 and TRBJ2-1; D remains unclear. V was trimmed by 1 base and J by 7 bases, leaving 14 bases between them. The CDR3 spans 15 residues. Germline V gene data show CDR1 as SNHLY and CDR2 as FYNNEI. The CDR3 region is CASSEGASLRNEQFF. The CDR3 DNA is TGTGCCAGCAGTGAAGGAGCGTCTCTAAGGAATGAGCAGTTCTTC.

This chain connects TRBV28 to TRBJ1-5; weak D call: TRBD1 (5 bases). This CDR3 contains 13 residues. The V and J ends lost 9 bases and 4 bases respectively, with 13 bases between them. Germline V gene data show CDR1 as MDHEN and CDR2 as SYDVKM. The CDR3 DNA is TGTGCCAGTCACGGGCAGGGAAATCAGCCCCAGCATTTT. It translates to CASHGQGNQPQHF. Variable domain in full (rest from reference TRBV28 and TRBJ1-5): DVKVTQSSRYLVKRTGEKVFLECVQDMDHENMFWYRQDPGLGLRLIYFSYDVKMKEKGDIPEGYSVSREKKERFSLILESASTNQTSMYLCASHGQGNQPQHFGDGTRLSIL.

V is TRBV28 and J is TRBJ2-7; 7 bases agree with TRBD2. Germline V gives CDR1 MDHEN, CDR2 SYDVKM. V was pared by 4 bases and J by 0 bases, with 6 bases of the junction left unmatched. The CDR3 spans 15 residues. The CDR3 reads CASSSAGDLSYEQYF. The CDR3 DNA reads as TGTGCCAGCAGTTCCGCGGGGGACCTCTCCTACGAGCAGTACTTC.

The chain carries TRBV7-6 and TRBJ2-2; D is ambiguous. This CDR3 spans 12 amino acids. Per germline, CDR1 SGHVS and CDR2 FNYEAQ. Trimming took 5 bases from V and 10 from J, leaving 11 bases between them. This CDR3 is CASSPDTPELFF. DNA for the CDR3: TGTGCCAGCAGCCCTGACACCCCGGAGCTGTTTTTT.

The chain combines TRBV11-2 with TRBJ1-2; D possibly corresponds to TRBD1 (6 bases). Per germline, CDR1 SGHAT and CDR2 FQNNGV. CDR3 length: 13 amino acids. The V end lost 4 bases, the J end lost 6 bases, and 12 bases lay between the germline ends. In nucleotides, the CDR3 is TGTGCCAGCAGCTCGGCGGGGGCTGATGGCTACACCTTC. Protein sequence: CASSSAGADGYTF.

The chain joins TRBV28 to TRBJ1-5; 7 bases are shared with TRBD1. CDR1 and CDR2 (germline): MDHEN, SYDVKM. This CDR3 is built from 17 residues. V dropped 4 bases and J dropped 3; count of bases not matched to a gene: 12. CDR3 sequence reads: CASSSPTGSANNQPQHF. The CDR3 DNA sequence: TGTGCCAGCAGTTCCCCGACAGGGTCCGCGAACAATCAGCCCCAGCATTTT.